Below are 7 T cell receptor beta chains sequenced from a single sample in a study of radiotherapy plus CTLA-4 blockade in lung cancer. The method was immunoSEQ multiplex PCR; TCRdb's version includes in-frame clones alone and lacks a portion of them. The table records more than 65,000 clones, 80% to 85% of them present only once. Here the sequenced sample was peripheral blood, taken from a patient treated with radiotherapy plus ipilimumab. The receptors stem from a human donor with non-small cell lung cancer who had stable disease on radiotherapy plus ipilimumab.

V gene TRBV28 combines with J gene TRBJ2-1; D not resolved. CDR3 length: 15 amino acids. The ends were cut back, 5 bases at V and 8 bases at J, with 19 bases in the middle. Germline V gives CDR1 MDHEN, CDR2 SYDVKM. CDR3 loop: CASSPHRTARYEQFF. DNA of the CDR3: TGTGCCAGCAGTCCCCACCGGACGGCCCGCTATGAGCAGTTCTTC.

A few counts support this clone. This chain joins TRBV30 and TRBJ1-6; no clear D. In germline, CDR1 is GTSNPN, CDR2 SVGIG (reference sequence). Trimming stripped 5 bases from V and 7 bases from J, with 15 bases between. The CDR3 is 14 residues long. DNA of the CDR3: TGTGCCTGGGTTCCCGAGGGAGTGAATTCACCCCTCCACTTT. Its translation: CAWVPEGVNSPLHF.

The CDR3 nucleotides are TGTGCCAGTAGTACAATAGACAGGGTAAATTCACCCCTCCACTTT. It is translated as CASSTIDRVNSPLHF. The rearrangement joins TRBV19 to TRBJ1-6; 7 bases are a match to TRBD1. Germline V CDR1 and CDR2: LNHDA, SQIVND (reference sequence). V shed 4 bases and J 7 bases; nucleotides not matched to a gene: 7. The CDR3 loop spans 15 amino acids.

V usage is TRBV14 and J usage is TRBJ2-3; D call uncertain. The CDR3 has 13 amino acids. V lost 0 bases and J 5 bases, leaving 6 bases between the germline ends. The germline CDR1 and CDR2 sequences are SGHDN and FVKESK. In nucleotides, the CDR3 is TGTGCCAGCAGCCAAGATAGGGTAGATACGCAGTATTTT. Translating it yields CASSQDRVDTQYF.

The gene calls are TRBV5-1 and TRBJ2-7; 7 nucleotides agree with TRBD1. There are 15 residues in the CDR3. Germline trimming cut 0 bases from V and 0 bases from J; bases unmatched to any gene: 3. CDR1 and CDR2 from the germline V gene are SGHRS and YFSETQ. DNA of the CDR3: TGCGCCAGCAGCTTGGCGTGGACAGGCTCCTACGAGCAGTACTTC. This codes for CASSLAWTGSYEQYF.

The CDR3 sequence: CASSAGDRRGEQYF. CDR3 nucleotides: TGTGCCAGCAGCGCAGGGGACAGGAGAGGCGAGCAGTACTTC. This chain connects TRBV9 to TRBJ2-7; 8 nucleotides agree with TRBD1. The CDR3 is 14 amino acids. V was pared by 3 bases and J by 6 bases, with 8 bases of the junction left unmatched. Germline V CDR1 and CDR2: SGDLS, YYNGEE.

The table lists this clone with a few counts. This chain uses TRBV28 with TRBJ2-3; 8 bases align to TRBD2. Per germline, CDR1 MDHEN and CDR2 SYDVKM. The CDR3 runs to 15 residues. J lost 2 bases, V lost 6 bases, and 7 bases had no gene match. As DNA, the CDR3 is TGTGCCAGCAGACTTCCTAGCGGGTCCACAGATACGCAGTATTTT. This translates into CASRLPSGSTDTQYF.